Shown below are 25 T cell receptor beta chains from a single sample sequenced in a study of blood T cell repertoires in COVID-19. Here immunoSEQ multiplex PCR was the method, and the copy in TCRdb shows in-frame clones only, minus some. The sample comprises around 400,000 clones, about 88% of which are singletons, and around 1.5% rests with the top ten. Sequenced material: PBMCs or T cells enriched from blood (not recorded which). These receptors all stem from a woman younger than 30 who had been exposed to COVID-19.

V is TRBV28 and J is TRBJ2-3, with unresolved D. Germline V gene lookup returns CDR1 MDHEN and CDR2 SYDVKM. This CDR3 has 12 amino acids. Trimming stripped 5 bases from V and 6 bases from J, with 9 bases between. The CDR3: CASSPGLDTQYF. CDR3 nucleotides: TGTGCCAGCAGTCCCGGTTTGGATACGCAGTATTTT.

The rearrangement uses TRBV28 and TRBJ2-1; 8 bases match TRBD2. Germline CDR1 reads MDHEN; CDR2 reads SYDVKM. Trimming removed 8 bases from V and 7 bases from J; junction bases left unmatched: 7. The CDR3 spans 13 residues. The CDR3, as DNA: TGTGCCAGCGGACTCGCGGGGGGTAATGAGCAGTTCTTC. Its protein product is CASGLAGGNEQFF. The complete variable domain, with remaining parts taken from reference TRBV28 and TRBJ2-1, reads DVKVTQSSRYLVKRTGEKVFLECVQDMDHENMFWYRQDPGLGLRLIYFSYDVKMKEKGDIPEGYSVSREKKERFSLILESASTNQTSMYLCASGLAGGNEQFFGPGTRLTVL.

This clone was counted a single time. This chain connects TRBV9 to TRBJ2-1; 10 bases match TRBD1. Trimming took 1 base from V and 5 from J; bases not matched to a gene: 9. This CDR3 spans 17 amino acids. Looked up from germline, CDR1 is SGDLS and CDR2 is YYNGEE. Here the CDR3 DNA reads TGTGCCAGCAGCGTATACACAGGAGGGACAGGGGACAATGAGCAGTTCTTC. It is translated as CASSVYTGGTGDNEQFF.

In its sample, this clone was seen a few times. The chain joins TRBV28 to TRBJ1-5; D is possibly TRBD1 (6 bases). The CDR3 has 16 residues. Germline-derived CDR1 and CDR2 are MDHEN and SYDVKM. Deletions cut 5 bases from V and 5 bases from J, with 19 bases between. The CDR3 is CASSRLVKTGDQPQHF. The CDR3 DNA reads TGTGCCAGCAGTAGGCTGGTAAAGACAGGAGATCAGCCCCAGCATTTT.

The CDR3 spells CASSPGLAGNKDTQYF. DNA for the CDR3: TGTGCCAGCAGCCCGGGACTAGCGGGAAATAAAGATACGCAGTATTTT. The gene calls are TRBV5-8 and TRBJ2-3; TRBD2 agrees at 13 bases. The CDR3 sequence is 16 residues long. J lost 5 bases, V lost 4 bases, and 7 bases had no gene match. Germline loops: CDR1 SGHTS, CDR2 YDEGEE. Variable domain in full (rest from reference TRBV5-8 and TRBJ2-3): EAGVTQSPTHLIKTRGQQATLRCSPISGHTSVYWYQQALGLGLQFLLWYDEGEERNRGNFPPRFSGRQFPNYSSELNVNALELEDSALYLCASSPGLAGNKDTQYFGPGTRLTVL.

This sequence joins TRBV6-5 and TRBJ1-2, with 7 positions matching TRBD1. The germline V gene encodes CDR1 MNHEY and CDR2 SVGAGI. The CDR3 extends over 14 amino acids. V lost 6 bases to trimming and J lost 7 bases; unmatched junction nucleotides: 11. The CDR3 DNA is TGTGCCAGCAGCCTAACAGGGGAGAGGGGTGGCTACACCTTC. This gives the protein CASSLTGERGGYTF.

V usage is TRBV20-1 and J usage is TRBJ2-5; TRBD2 is a possible D gene (5 bases). Per germline, CDR1 DFQATT and CDR2 SNEGSKA (reference sequence). Trimming removed 7 bases at V and 1 base at J, with 7 bases between. The CDR3 has 11 residues. CDR3 loop: CSVEGQETQYF. CDR3 DNA sequence: TGCAGTGTAGAGGGCCAAGAGACCCAGTACTTC.

The chain links TRBV30 to TRBJ1-2, with D perhaps matching TRBD1 (5 bases). Trimming stripped 4 bases from V and 0 bases from J, with 9 bases between. The CDR3 loop spans 13 amino acids. Per the germline V gene, CDR1 is GTSNPN and CDR2 is SVGIG (reference sequence). The CDR3 nucleotides are TGTGCCTGGAAAGGGGCCCCTAACTATGGCTACACCTTC. This gives the protein CAWKGAPNYGYTF.

The V gene is TRBV7-6, the J gene TRBJ2-3, with 9 bases fitting TRBD2. Trimming took 4 bases from V and 0 from J; bases not matched to a gene: 17. Per germline, CDR1 SGHVS and CDR2 FNYEAQ. The CDR3 is made up of 20 amino acids. The CDR3 region has the DNA TGTGCCAGCAGCTACCAAGCGGGGGGCCGGTCAATGCATAGCACAGATACGCAGTATTTT. This encodes CASSYQAGGRSMHSTDTQYF. Using reference TRBV7-6 and TRBJ2-3 for the parts outside the CDR3, the full variable domain is GAGVSQSPRYKVTKRGQDVALRCDPISGHVSLYWYRQALGQGPEFLTYFNYEAQQDKSGLPNDRFSAERPEGSISTLTIQRTEQRDSAMYRCASSYQAGGRSMHSTDTQYFGPGTRLTVL.

This clone was observed a handful of times. This chain links TRBV4-2 with TRBJ2-7; unclear D gene. The CDR3 loop spans 13 amino acids. Per the germline V gene, CDR1 is LGHNA and CDR2 is YNFKEQ. V lost 0 bases, J lost 6 bases, and 9 bases lay in between. In nucleotides, the CDR3 is TGTGCCAGCAGCCAAGAGCAGGTCTCCGAGCAGTACTTC. Amino acids: CASSQEQVSEQYF.

The V call is TRBV5-1, the J call TRBJ2-1; D is ambiguous. Germline CDR1 is SGHRS and CDR2 is YFSETQ. The CDR3 sequence is 13 residues long. The germline V and J ends were trimmed by 3 bases and 6 bases, with 10 bases remaining between them. The CDR3 coding sequence is TGCGCCAGCAGCTCCCGCCGGTTCAATGAGCAGTTCTTC. As protein: CASSSRRFNEQFF.

This chain links TRBV10-1 with TRBJ2-3, with 8 bases aligning to TRBD2. Germline CDR1 reads WNHNN; CDR2 reads SYGVQD (reference sequence). The CDR3 is 13 amino acids. Unmatched junction bases numbered 3, after V lost 6 bases and J lost 4 bases. The DNA for the CDR3 is TGCGCCAGCAGGGGACTAGGGGCAGATACGCAGTATTTT. This encodes CASRGLGADTQYF.

This chain links TRBV28 with TRBJ1-1; 8 nucleotides line up with TRBD1. The CDR3 sequence is 14 residues long. The trim removed 7 bases at V and 0 bases at J, leaving 4 bases unmatched. Germline V CDR1 and CDR2: MDHEN, SYDVKM. The CDR3 region is CASTYRGLNTEAFF. DNA for the CDR3: TGTGCCAGCACCTACAGGGGGTTGAACACTGAAGCTTTCTTT.

V usage is TRBV5-1 and J usage is TRBJ2-1, with a tentative D call TRBD1 (5 bases). V was shortened by 0 bases and J by 9 bases, with 16 bases between the two germline ends. This CDR3 is built from 15 residues. The germline V gene encodes CDR1 SGHRS and CDR2 YFSETQ. CDR3 region: CASSLARVGISEQFF. CDR3 DNA sequence: TGCGCCAGCAGCTTGGCCAGGGTAGGCATTAGTGAGCAGTTCTTC.

The rearrangement uses TRBV5-1 and TRBJ1-4, with D hard to call. The CDR3 runs 15 residues. CDR1 SGHRS and CDR2 YFSETQ come from the germline V gene. Trimming shortened V by 5 bases and J by 0 bases, and 11 bases separated the two germline ends. Written as DNA, the CDR3 is TGCGCCAGCAGATCTGGCGAGGCAACTAATGAAAAACTGTTTTTT. Amino acid sequence: CASRSGEATNEKLFF.

There are a few counts of this clone. V and J are TRBV19 and TRBJ1-1; TRBD1 matches at 9 bases. V lost 8 bases to trimming and J lost 1 base; unmatched junction nucleotides: 5. The V gene's germline CDR1 is LNHDA and CDR2 SQIVND (reference sequence). CDR3 size: 14 residues. CDR3 DNA sequence: TGTGCCAGTTCGGACAGGGGCAAGAACACTGAAGCTTTCTTT. As protein: CASSDRGKNTEAFF.

The gene calls are TRBV7-3 and TRBJ2-6; 10 bases are shared with TRBD1. The V gene's germline CDR1 is SGHTA and CDR2 FQGTGA. The CDR3 runs 16 residues. With V trimmed by 5 bases and J by 0 bases, 1 base remained unmatched. CDR3 sequence reads: CASSRDRGSGANVLTF. CDR3 nucleotides: TGTGCCAGCAGCCGGGACAGGGGCTCTGGGGCCAACGTCCTGACTTTC.

The rearrangement uses TRBV6-4 and TRBJ2-7, with 9 positions matching TRBD2. Germline V gene sequence: CDR1 MRHNA, CDR2 SNTAGT. V was clipped by 2 bases and J by 3 bases; unmatched bases: 11. The CDR3 length is 17 residues. The CDR3 region has the DNA TGTGCCAGCAGTGACCTTCGTCGACTAGCGGACATCTACGAGCAGTACTTC. Residues: CASSDLRRLADIYEQYF.

The CDR3 DNA follows: TGTGCCAGCAGTGAATGGGGCCAGGGGTACGAGCAGTACTTC. Protein product: CASSEWGQGYEQYF. The chain recombines TRBV2 with TRBJ2-7; D is perhaps TRBD1 (6 bases). Per the germline V gene, CDR1 is SNHLY and CDR2 is FYNNEI. V lost 2 bases, J lost 4 bases, and 12 bases lay in between. There are 14 residues in the CDR3.

The chain combines TRBV7-9 with TRBJ2-1, with D maybe TRBD2 (6 bases). Trimming took off 1 base at V and 7 bases at J, with 23 bases between the two ends. The CDR3 has 18 residues. Germline V gene sequence: CDR1 SEHNR, CDR2 FQNEAQ (reference sequence). CDR3 loop: CASSLVYGTRRASNEQFF. In nucleotides, the CDR3 is TGTGCCAGCAGCTTAGTTTATGGGACTCGACGGGCCTCTAATGAGCAGTTCTTC. Full variable domain (outside the CDR3, taken from reference TRBV7-9 and TRBJ2-1): DTGVSQNPRHKITKRGQNVTFRCDPISEHNRLYWYRQTLGQGPEFLTYFQNEAQLEKSRLLSDRFSAERPKGSFSTLEIQRTEQGDSAMYLCASSLVYGTRRASNEQFFGPGTRLTVL.

This chain links TRBV5-5 with TRBJ2-1, with 8 bases fitting TRBD1. Germline CDR1 reads SGHKS; CDR2 reads YYEKEE (reference sequence). V gave up 1 base and J gave up 3 bases; unmatched junction bases: 3. This CDR3 is 15 amino acids long. Here the CDR3 reads CASSLSGGNYNEQFF. CDR3 in DNA: TGTGCCAGCAGCTTGTCAGGGGGCAACTACAATGAGCAGTTCTTC.

The rearrangement uses TRBV19 and TRBJ2-7; 8 nucleotides line up with TRBD1. J gave up 6 bases and V 7 bases, and 8 bases lay outside the gene matches. The germline V gene encodes CDR1 LNHDA and CDR2 SQIVND (reference sequence). The CDR3 is made up of 13 amino acids. The CDR3 protein is CASTETGDGEQYF. The CDR3 coding sequence is TGTGCCAGTACCGAGACAGGGGACGGCGAGCAGTACTTC. The variable domain in full, completed from reference TRBV19 and TRBJ2-7, reads DGGITQSPKYLFRKEGQNVTLSCEQNLNHDAMYWYRQDPGQGLRLIYYSQIVNDFQKGDIAEGYSVSREKKESFPLTVTSAQKNPTAFYLCASTETGDGEQYFGPGTRLTVT.

The CDR3 region is CASSISAQGNQPQHF. The CDR3 DNA reads as TGTGCCAGTAGTATCTCCGCGCAGGGAAATCAGCCCCAGCATTTT. V gene TRBV19 combines with J gene TRBJ1-5; tentative D call: TRBD1 (5 bases). Germline-derived CDR1 and CDR2 are LNHDA and SQIVND (reference sequence). This CDR3 contains 15 residues. V dropped 3 bases and J dropped 4 bases, with 13 bases sitting between them.

V and J are TRBV7-5 and TRBJ2-2; the table's D call of TRBD1 was not tested on the DNA. TRBV7-5 is a pseudogene. This CDR3 region has 21 residues. The CDR3 region has the DNA TGTGTCAGAAGTCTTAGCCGACAGGGTATGTGTCGGGAGCCCCCCCCCGGGGAGCTGTTTTTT. Encoded protein: CVRSLSRQGMCREPPPGELFF.

This chain connects TRBV19 to TRBJ2-3, with a possible D match to TRBD1 (6 bases). The CDR3 is made up of 15 amino acids. Germline CDR1 is LNHDA and CDR2 is SQIVND (reference sequence). V gave up 5 bases and J gave up 1 base, with 13 bases separating them. The CDR3 loop reads CASSSPSGGTDTQYF. CDR3 nucleotide sequence: TGTGCCAGTAGTTCCCCATCAGGGGGCACAGATACGCAGTATTTT. The whole variable domain, remainder taken from reference TRBV19 and TRBJ2-3, is DGGITQSPKYLFRKEGQNVTLSCEQNLNHDAMYWYRQDPGQGLRLIYYSQIVNDFQKGDIAEGYSVSREKKESFPLTVTSAQKNPTAFYLCASSSPSGGTDTQYFGPGTRLTVL.